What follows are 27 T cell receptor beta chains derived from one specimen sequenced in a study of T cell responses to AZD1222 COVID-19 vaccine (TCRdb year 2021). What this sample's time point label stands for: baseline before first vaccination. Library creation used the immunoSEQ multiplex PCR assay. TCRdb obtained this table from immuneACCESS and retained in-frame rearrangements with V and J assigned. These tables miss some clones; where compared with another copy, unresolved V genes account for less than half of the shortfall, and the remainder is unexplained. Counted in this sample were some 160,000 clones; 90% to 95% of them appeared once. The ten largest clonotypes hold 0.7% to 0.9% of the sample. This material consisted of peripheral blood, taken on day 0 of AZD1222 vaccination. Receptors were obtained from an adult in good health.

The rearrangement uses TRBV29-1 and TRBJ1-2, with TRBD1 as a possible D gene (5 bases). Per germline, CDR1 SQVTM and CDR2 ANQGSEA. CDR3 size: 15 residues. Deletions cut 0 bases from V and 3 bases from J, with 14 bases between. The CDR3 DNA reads TGCAGCGTTGAAGACTGGGACGGGGGGGACTATGGCTACACCTTC. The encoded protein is CSVEDWDGGDYGYTF. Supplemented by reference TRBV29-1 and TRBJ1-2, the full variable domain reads SAVISQKPSRDICQRGTSLTIQCQVDSQVTMMFWYRQQPGQSLTLIATANQGSEATYESGFVIDKFPISRPNLTFSTLTVSNMSPEDSSIYLCSVEDWDGGDYGYTFGSGTRLTVV.

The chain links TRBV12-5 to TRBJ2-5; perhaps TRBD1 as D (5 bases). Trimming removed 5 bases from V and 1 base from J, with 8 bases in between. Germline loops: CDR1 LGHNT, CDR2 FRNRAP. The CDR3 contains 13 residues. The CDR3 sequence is CASGMTVQETQYF. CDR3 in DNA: TGTGCTAGTGGTATGACAGTCCAAGAGACCCAGTACTTC. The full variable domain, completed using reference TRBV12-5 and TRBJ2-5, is DARVTQTPRHKVTEMGQEVTMRCQPILGHNTVFWYRQTMMQGLELLAYFRNRAPLDDSGMPKDRFSAEMPDATLATLKIQPSEPRDSAVYFCASGMTVQETQYFGPGTRLLVL.

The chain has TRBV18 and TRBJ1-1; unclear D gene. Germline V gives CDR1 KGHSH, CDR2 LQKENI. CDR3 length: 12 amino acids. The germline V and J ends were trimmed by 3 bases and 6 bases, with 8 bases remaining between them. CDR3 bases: TGTGCCAGCTCACCCGGCGACGCTGAAGCTTTCTTT. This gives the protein CASSPGDAEAFF.

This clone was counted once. CDR3 in amino acids: CAWTPGTAQETQYF. Here the CDR3 DNA reads TGTGCCTGGACCCCGGGGACGGCACAAGAGACCCAGTACTTC. The V gene is TRBV30, the J gene TRBJ2-5; either TRBD1 or TRBD2 may supply D (5 bases each). Trimming shortened V by 4 bases and J by 2 bases, and 14 bases separated the two germline ends. The CDR3 has 14 residues. Germline V CDR1 and CDR2: GTSNPN, SVGIG (reference sequence).

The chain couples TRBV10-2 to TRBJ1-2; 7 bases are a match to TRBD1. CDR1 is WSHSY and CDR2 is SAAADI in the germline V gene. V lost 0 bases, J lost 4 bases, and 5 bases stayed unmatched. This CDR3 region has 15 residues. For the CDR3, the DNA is TGCGCCAGCAGTGAGTCCTGGACAGGCTTCTATGGCTACACCTTC. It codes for CASSESWTGFYGYTF.

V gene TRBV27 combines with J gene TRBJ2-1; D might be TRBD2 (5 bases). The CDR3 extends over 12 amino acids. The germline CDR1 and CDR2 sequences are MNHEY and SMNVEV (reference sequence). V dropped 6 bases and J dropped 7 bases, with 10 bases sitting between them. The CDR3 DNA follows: TGTGCCAGCAGGTCGCGGACTAATGAGCAGTTCTTC. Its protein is CASRSRTNEQFF.

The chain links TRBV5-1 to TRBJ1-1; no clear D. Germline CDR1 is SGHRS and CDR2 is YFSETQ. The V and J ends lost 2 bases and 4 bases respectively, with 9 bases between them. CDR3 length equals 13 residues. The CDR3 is CASSLRRATEAFF. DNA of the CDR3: TGCGCCAGCAGCTTACGCAGAGCCACTGAAGCTTTCTTT. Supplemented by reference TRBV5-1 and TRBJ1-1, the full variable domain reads KAGVTQTPRYLIKTRGQQVTLSCSPISGHRSVSWYQQTPGQGLQFLFEYFSETQRNKGNFPGRFSGRQFSNSRSEMNVSTLELGDSALYLCASSLRRATEAFFGQGTRLTVV.

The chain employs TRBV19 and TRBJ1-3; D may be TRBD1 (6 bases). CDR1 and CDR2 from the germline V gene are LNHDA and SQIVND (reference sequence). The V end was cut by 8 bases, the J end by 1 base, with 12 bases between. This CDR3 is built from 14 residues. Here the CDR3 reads CASGQGSSGNTIYF. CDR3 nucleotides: TGTGCCAGTGGGCAGGGGTCTTCTGGAAACACCATATATTTT.

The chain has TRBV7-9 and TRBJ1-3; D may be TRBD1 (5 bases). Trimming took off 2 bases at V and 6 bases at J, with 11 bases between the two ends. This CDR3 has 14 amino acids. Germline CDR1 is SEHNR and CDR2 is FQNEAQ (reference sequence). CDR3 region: CASSLRGTENTIYF. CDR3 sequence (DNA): TGTGCCAGCAGCTTACGTGGGACTGAAAACACCATATATTTT.

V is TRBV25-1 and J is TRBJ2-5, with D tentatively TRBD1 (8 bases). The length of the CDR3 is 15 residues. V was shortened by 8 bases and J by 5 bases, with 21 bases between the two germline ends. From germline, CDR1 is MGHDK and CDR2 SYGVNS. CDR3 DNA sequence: TGTGCCAGCGGGAGCCACAGGGGGGGGCAGGAGACCCAGTACTTC. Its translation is CASGSHRGGQETQYF.

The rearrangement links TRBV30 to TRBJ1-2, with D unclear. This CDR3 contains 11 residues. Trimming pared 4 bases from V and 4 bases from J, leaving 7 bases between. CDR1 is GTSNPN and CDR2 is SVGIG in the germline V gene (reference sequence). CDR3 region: CAWTVGYGYTF. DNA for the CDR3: TGTGCCTGGACAGTTGGCTATGGCTACACCTTC.

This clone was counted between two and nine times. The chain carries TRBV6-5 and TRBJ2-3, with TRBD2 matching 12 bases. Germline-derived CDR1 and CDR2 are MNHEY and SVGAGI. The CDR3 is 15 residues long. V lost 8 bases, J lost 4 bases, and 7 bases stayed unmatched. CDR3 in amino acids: CASQGLAGGPDTQYF. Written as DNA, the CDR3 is TGTGCCAGCCAGGGGCTAGCGGGGGGGCCAGATACGCAGTATTTT.

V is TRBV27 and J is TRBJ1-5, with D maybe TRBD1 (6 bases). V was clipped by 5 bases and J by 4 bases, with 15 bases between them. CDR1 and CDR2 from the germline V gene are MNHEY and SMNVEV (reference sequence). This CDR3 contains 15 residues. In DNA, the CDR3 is TGTGCCAGCAGTAACTCACAGGGACTAAATCAGCCCCAGCATTTT. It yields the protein CASSNSQGLNQPQHF.

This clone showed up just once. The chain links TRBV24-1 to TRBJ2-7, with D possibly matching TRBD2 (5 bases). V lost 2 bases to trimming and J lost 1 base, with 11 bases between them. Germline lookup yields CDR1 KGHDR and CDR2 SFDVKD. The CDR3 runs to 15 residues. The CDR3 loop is CATSDSSGKSYEQYF. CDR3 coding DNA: TGTGCCACCAGTGATTCGTCCGGGAAATCCTACGAGCAGTACTTC.

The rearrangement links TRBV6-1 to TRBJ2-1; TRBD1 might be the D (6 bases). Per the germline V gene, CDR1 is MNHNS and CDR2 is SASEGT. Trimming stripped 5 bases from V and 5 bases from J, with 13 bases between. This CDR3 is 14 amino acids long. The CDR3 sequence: CASSSRGSDNEQFF. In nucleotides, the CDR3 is TGTGCCAGCAGTTCTAGGGGGTCCGACAATGAGCAGTTCTTC.

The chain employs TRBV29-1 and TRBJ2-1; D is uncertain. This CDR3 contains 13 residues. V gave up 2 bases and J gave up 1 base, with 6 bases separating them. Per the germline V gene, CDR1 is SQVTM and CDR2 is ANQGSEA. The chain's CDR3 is CSVEKGSYNEQFF. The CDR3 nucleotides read TGCAGCGTTGAAAAGGGATCCTACAATGAGCAGTTCTTC.

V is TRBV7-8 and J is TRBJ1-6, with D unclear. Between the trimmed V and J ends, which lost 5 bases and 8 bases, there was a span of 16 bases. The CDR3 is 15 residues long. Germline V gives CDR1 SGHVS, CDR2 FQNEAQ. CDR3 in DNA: TGTGCCAGCAGCCCCGGTAGGCAGGTAGATTCACCCCTCCACTTT. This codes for CASSPGRQVDSPLHF.

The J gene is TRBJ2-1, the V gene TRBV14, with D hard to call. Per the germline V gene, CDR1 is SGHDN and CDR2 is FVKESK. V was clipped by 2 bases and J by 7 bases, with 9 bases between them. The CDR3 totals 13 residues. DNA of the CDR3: TGTGCCAGCAGCCAAAGGGTGCGGAATGAGCAGTTCTTC. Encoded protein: CASSQRVRNEQFF. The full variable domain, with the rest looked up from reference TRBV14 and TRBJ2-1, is EAGVTQFPSHSVIEKGQTVTLRCDPISGHDNLYWYRRVMGKEIKFLLHFVKESKQDESGMPNNRFLAERTGGTYSTLKVQPAELEDSGVYFCASSQRVRNEQFFGPGTRLTVL.

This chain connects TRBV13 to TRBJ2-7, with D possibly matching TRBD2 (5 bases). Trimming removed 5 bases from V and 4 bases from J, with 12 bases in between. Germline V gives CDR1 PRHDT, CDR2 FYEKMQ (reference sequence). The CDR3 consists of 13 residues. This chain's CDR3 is CASSPPSSYEQYF. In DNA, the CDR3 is TGTGCCAGCAGCCCCCCTAGCTCTTACGAGCAGTACTTC.

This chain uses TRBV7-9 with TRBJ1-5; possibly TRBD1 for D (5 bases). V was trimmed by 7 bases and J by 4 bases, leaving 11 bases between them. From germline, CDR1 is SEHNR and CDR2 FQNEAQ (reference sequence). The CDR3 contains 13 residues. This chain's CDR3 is CASTLGGNQPQHF. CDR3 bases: TGTGCCAGCACTTTGGGGGGGAATCAGCCCCAGCATTTT.

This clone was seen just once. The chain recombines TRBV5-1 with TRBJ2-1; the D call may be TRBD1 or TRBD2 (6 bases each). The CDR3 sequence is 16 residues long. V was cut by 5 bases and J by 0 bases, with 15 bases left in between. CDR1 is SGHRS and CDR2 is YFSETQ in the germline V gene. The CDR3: CASRMGGLSSYNEQFF. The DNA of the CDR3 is TGCGCCAGCAGAATGGGGGGCCTCAGCTCCTACAATGAGCAGTTCTTC.

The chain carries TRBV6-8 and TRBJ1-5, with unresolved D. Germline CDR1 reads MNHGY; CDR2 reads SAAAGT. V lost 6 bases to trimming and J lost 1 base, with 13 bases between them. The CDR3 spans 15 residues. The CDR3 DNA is TGTGCCAGCAGGCTTCTAACGAGGAGCAATCAGCCCCAGCATTTT. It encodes CASRLLTRSNQPQHF.

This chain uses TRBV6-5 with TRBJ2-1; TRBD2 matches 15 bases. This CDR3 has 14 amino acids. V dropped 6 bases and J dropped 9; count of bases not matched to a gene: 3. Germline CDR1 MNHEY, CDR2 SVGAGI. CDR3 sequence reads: CASRGLAGGSEQFF. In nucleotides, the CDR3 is TGTGCCAGCAGGGGACTAGCGGGGGGCTCTGAGCAGTTCTTC.

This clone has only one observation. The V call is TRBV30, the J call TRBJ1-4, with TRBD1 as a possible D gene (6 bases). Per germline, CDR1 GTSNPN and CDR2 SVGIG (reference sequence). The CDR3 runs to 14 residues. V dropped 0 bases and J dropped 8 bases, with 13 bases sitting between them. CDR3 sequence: CAWSVMTGEEKLFF. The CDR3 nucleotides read TGTGCCTGGAGTGTAATGACAGGAGAAGAAAAACTGTTTTTT.

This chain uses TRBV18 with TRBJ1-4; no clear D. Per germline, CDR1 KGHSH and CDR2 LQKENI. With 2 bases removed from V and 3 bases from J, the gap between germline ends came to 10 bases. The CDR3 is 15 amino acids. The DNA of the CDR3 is TGTGCCAGCTCACCAGTCTTGGGCCCTAATGAAAAACTGTTTTTT. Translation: CASSPVLGPNEKLFF. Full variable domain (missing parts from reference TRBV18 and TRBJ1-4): NAGVMQNPRHLVRRRGQEARLRCSPMKGHSHVYWYRQLPEEGLKFMVYLQKENIIDESGMPKERFSAEFPKEGPSILRIQQVVRGDSAAYFCASSPVLGPNEKLFFGSGTQLSVL.

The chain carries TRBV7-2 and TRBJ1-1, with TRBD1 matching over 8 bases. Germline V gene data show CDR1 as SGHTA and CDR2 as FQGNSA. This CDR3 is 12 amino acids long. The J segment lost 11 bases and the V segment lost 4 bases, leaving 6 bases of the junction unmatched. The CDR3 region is CASSSSDRVAFF. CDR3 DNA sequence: TGTGCCAGCAGCTCTTCGGACAGGGTTGCTTTCTTT.

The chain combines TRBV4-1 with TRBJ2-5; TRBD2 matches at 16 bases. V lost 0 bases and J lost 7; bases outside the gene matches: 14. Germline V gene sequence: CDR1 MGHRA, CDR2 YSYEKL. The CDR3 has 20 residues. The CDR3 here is CASSQEGLRGTSGGAVTQYF. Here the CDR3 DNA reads TGCGCCAGCAGCCAAGAGGGCCTTCGCGGGACTAGCGGGGGGGCTGTGACCCAGTACTTC.